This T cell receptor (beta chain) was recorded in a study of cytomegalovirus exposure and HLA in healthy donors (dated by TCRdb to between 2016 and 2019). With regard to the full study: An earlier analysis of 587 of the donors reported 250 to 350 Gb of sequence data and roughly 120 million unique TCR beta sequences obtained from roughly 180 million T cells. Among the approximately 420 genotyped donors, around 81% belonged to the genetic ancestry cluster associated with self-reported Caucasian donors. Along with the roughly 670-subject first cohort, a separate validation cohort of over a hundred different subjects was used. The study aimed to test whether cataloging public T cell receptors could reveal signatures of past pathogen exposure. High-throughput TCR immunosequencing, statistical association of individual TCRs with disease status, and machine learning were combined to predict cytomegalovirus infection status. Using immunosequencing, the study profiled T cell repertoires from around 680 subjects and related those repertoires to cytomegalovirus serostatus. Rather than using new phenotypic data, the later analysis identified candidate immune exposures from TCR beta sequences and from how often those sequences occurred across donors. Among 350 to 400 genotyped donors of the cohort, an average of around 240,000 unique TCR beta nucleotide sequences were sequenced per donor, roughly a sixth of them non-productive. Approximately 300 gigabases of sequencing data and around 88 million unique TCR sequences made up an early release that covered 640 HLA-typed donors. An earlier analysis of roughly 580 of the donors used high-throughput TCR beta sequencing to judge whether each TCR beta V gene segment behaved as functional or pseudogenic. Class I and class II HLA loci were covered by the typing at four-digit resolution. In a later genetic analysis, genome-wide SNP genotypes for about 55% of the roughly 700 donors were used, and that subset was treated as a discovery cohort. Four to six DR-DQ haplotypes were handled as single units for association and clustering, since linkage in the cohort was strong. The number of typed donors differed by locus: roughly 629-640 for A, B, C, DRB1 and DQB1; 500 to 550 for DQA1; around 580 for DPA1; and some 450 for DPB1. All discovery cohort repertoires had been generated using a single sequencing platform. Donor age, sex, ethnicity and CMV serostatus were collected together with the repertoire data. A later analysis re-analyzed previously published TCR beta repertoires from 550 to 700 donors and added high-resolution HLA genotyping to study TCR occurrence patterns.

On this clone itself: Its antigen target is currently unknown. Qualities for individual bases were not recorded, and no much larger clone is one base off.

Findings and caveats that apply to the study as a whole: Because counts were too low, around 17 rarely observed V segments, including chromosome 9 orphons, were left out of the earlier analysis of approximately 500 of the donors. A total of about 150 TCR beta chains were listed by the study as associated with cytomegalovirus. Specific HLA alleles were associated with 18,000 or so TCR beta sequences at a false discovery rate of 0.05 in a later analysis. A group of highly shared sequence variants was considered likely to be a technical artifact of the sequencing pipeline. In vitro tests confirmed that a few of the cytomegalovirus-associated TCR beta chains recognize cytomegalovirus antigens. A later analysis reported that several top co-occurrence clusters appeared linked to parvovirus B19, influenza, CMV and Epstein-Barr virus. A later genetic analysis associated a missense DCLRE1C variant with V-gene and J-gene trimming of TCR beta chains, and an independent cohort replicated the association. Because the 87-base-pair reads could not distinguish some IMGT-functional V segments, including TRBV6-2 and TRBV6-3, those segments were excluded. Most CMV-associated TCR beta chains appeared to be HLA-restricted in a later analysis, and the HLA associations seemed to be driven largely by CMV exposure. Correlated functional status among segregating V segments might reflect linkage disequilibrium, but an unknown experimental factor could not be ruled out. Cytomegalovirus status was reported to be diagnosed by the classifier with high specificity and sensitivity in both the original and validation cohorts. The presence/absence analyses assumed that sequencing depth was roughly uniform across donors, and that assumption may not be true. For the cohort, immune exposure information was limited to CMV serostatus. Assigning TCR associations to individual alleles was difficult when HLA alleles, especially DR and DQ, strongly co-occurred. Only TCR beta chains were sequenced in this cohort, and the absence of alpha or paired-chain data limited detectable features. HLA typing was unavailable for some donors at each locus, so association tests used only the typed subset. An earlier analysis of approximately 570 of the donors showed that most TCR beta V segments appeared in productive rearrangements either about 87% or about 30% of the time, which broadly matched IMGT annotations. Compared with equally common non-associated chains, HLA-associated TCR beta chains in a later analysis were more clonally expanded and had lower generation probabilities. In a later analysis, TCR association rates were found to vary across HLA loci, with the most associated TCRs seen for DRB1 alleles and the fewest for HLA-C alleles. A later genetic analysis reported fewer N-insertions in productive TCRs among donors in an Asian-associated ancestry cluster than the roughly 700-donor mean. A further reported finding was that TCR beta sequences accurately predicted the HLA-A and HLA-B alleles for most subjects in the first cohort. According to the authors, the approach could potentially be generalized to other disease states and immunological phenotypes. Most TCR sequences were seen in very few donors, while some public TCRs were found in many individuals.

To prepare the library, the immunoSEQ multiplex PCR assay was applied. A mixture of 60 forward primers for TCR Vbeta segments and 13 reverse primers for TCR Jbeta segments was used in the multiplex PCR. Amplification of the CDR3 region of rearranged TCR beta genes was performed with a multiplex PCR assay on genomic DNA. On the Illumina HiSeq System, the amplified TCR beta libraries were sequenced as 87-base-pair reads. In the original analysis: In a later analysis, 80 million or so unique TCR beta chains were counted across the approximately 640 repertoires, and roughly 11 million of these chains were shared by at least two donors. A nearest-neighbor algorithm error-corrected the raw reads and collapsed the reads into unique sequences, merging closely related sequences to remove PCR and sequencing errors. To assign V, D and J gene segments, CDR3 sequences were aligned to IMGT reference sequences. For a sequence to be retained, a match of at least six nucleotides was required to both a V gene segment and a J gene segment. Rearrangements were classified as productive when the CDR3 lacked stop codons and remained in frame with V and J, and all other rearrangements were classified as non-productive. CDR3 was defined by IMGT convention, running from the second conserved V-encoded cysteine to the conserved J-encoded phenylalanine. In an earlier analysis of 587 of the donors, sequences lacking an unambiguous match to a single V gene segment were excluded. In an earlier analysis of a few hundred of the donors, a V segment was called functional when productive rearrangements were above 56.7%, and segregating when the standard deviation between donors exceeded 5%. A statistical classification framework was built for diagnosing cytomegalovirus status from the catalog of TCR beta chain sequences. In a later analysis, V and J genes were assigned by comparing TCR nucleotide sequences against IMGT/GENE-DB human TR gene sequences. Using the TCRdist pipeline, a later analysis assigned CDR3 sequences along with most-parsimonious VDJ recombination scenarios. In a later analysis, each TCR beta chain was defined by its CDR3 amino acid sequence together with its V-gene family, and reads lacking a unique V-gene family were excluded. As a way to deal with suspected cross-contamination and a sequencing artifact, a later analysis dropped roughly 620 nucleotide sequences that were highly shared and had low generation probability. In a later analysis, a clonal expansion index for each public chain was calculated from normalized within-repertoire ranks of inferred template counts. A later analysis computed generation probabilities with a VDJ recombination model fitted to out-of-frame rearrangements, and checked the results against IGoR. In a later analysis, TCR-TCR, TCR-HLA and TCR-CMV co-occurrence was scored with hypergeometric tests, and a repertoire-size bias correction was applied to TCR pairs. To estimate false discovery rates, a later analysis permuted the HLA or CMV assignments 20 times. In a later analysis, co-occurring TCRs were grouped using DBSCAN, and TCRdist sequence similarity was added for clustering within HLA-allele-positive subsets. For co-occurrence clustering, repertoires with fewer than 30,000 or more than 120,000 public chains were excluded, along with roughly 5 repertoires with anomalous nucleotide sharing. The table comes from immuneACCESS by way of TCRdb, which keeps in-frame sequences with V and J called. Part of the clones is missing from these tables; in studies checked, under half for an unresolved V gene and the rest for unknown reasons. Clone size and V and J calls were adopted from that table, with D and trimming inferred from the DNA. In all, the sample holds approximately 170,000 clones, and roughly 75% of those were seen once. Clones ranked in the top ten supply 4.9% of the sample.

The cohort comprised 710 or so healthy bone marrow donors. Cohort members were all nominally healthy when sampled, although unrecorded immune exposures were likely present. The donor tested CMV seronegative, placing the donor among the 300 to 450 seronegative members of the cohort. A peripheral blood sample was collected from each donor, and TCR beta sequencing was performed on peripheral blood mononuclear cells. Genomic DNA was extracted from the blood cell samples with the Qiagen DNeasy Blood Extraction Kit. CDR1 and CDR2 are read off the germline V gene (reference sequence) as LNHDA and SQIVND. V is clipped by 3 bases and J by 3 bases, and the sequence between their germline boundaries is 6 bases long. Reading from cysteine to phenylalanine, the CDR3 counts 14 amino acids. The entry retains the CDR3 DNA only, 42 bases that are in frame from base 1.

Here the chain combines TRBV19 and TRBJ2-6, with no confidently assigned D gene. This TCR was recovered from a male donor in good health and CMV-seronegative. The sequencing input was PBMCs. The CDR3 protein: CASSIRGGANVLTF. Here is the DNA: TGTGCCAGTAGTATTCGAGGTGGGGCCAACGTCCTGACTTTC.